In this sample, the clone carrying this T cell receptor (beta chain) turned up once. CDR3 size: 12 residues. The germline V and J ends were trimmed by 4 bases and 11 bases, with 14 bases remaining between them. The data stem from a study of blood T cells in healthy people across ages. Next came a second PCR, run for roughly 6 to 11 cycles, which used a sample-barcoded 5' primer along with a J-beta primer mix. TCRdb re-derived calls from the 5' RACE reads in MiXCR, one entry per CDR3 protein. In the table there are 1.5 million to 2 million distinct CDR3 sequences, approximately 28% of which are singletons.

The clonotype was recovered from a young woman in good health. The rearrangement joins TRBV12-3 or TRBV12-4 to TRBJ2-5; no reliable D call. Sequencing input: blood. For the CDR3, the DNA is TGTGCCAGCAGTTATATCCGCAATGAGCAGTACTTC. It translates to CASSYIRNEQYF.